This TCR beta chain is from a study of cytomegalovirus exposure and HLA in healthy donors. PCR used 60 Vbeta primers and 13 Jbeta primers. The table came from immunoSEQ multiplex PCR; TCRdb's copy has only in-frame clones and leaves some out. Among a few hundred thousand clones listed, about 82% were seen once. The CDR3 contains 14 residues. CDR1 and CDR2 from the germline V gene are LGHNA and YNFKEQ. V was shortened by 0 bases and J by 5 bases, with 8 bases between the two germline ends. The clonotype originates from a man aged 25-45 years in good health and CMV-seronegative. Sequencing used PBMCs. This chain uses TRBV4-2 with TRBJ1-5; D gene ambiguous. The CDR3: CASSQDGEDQPQHF. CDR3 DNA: TGTGCCAGCAGCCAAGACGGAGAAGATCAGCCCCAGCATTTT.